This T cell receptor (beta chain) was observed in a study of T cell responses to AZD1222 COVID-19 vaccine. The method was immunoSEQ multiplex PCR; TCRdb's version includes in-frame clones alone and lacks a portion of them. The table shows 50,000 or so clones, with about 91% occurring only once. After removal of 3 bases from V and 0 bases from J, the junction contained 7 bases not matched to a gene. In germline, CDR1 is SGHTA, CDR2 FQGNSA. The CDR3 has 17 residues. The sample consisted of peripheral blood, taken 28 days after the second AZD1222 dose. This clonotype originated in an adult who received the AZD1222 COVID-19 vaccine. V usage is TRBV7-2 and J usage is TRBJ2-3; TRBD2 matches 9 bases. The CDR3 sequence is CASSFNAGGRSTDTQYF. The DNA of the CDR3 is TGTGCCAGCAGCTTCAACGCGGGGGGGCGAAGCACAGATACGCAGTATTTT.